The 15 T cell receptor beta chains presented below share a single source sample, sequenced in a study of blood T cell repertoires in COVID-19. Data came from immunoSEQ multiplex PCR; TCRdb stores just in-frame clones and leaves some out. The repertoire holds about 59,000 clones, with roughly 80% as singletons. Specimen: peripheral blood. The receptors were gathered from a man older than 75 with acute or convalescent COVID-19.

This chain uses TRBV7-2 with TRBJ2-7; D may be TRBD1 (6 bases). CDR1 is SGHTA and CDR2 is FQGNSA in the germline V gene. V lost 5 bases to trimming and J lost 2 bases, with 16 bases between them. This CDR3 contains 15 residues. CDR3 sequence reads: CASSAQAGVPYEQYF. DNA for the CDR3: TGTGCCAGCAGCGCACAGGCAGGGGTCCCCTACGAGCAGTACTTC.

The chain recombines TRBV6-2 or TRBV6-3 with TRBJ2-3; D is possibly TRBD2 (5 bases). Germline assignment: CDR1 MNHEY and CDR2 SVGEGT. CDR3 size: 17 residues. V lost 2 bases and J 6 bases, leaving 21 bases between the germline ends. The CDR3 nucleotides read TGTGCCAGCAGTTACCGCCCTCGGACTTTGGTGCGCGATACGCAGTATTTT. Its translation is CASSYRPRTLVRDTQYF.

This clone was observed once. The V call is TRBV5-1, the J call TRBJ1-4; 9 nucleotides line up with TRBD1. Germline values: CDR1 SGHRS, CDR2 YFSETQ. The CDR3 has 15 residues. V lost 3 bases and J lost 6; bases outside the gene matches: 6. The CDR3 region has the DNA TGCGCCAGCAGCTGGGACGGGGACAGGGATGAAAAACTGTTTTTT. It encodes CASSWDGDRDEKLFF.

The rearrangement links TRBV5-1 to TRBJ2-1; TRBD1 is a possible D gene (5 bases). V shed 3 bases and J shed 6 bases, with 7 bases lying between them. The CDR3 is made up of 12 amino acids. Germline loops: CDR1 SGHRS, CDR2 YFSETQ. CDR3 in amino acids: CASSSGFNEQFF. DNA of the CDR3: TGCGCCAGCAGCTCAGGGTTCAATGAGCAGTTCTTC.

The rearrangement joins TRBV3-1 (or the pseudogene TRBV3-2) to TRBJ2-7, with D uncertain. The length of the CDR3 is 11 residues. Looked up from germline, CDR1 is LGHDT and CDR2 is YNNKEL (reference sequence). Between the trimmed V and J ends, which lost 3 bases and 8 bases, there was a span of 8 bases. CDR3 coding DNA: TGTGCCAGCAGCCATGCGGAGCAGCAGTACTTC. Amino acid sequence: CASSHAEQQYF.

The J gene is TRBJ1-5, the V gene TRBV7-2; 10 bases are a match to TRBD1. V lost 8 bases and J lost 6; bases outside the gene matches: 7. The germline V gene has CDR1 SGHTA and CDR2 FQGNSA. The CDR3 is made up of 14 amino acids. The chain's CDR3 is CASRLTGGSQPQHF. CDR3 nucleotide sequence: TGTGCCAGCCGGCTGACAGGGGGCTCTCAGCCCCAGCATTTT.

The chain recombines TRBV9 with TRBJ1-1; D is uncertain. Germline loops: CDR1 SGDLS, CDR2 YYNGEE. The CDR3 has 13 amino acids. Deletions cut 0 bases from V and 1 base from J, with 4 bases between. CDR3: CASSVDTNTEAFF. CDR3 coding DNA: TGTGCCAGCAGCGTAGACACGAACACTGAAGCTTTCTTT.

The rearrangement joins TRBV6-1 to TRBJ2-1; weak D call: TRBD2 (5 bases). The CDR3 runs to 15 residues. V lost 2 bases and J 3 bases, leaving 11 bases between the germline ends. CDR1 MNHNS and CDR2 SASEGT come from the germline V gene. This CDR3 reads CASSERQRSYNEQFF. As DNA, the CDR3 is TGTGCCAGCAGTGAACGGCAGCGGAGCTACAATGAGCAGTTCTTC.

This chain uses TRBV14 with TRBJ2-7; 11 positions agree with TRBD1. Germline lookup yields CDR1 SGHDN and CDR2 FVKESK. V shed 1 base, J shed 5 bases, and the junction held 1 base outside the gene matches. This CDR3 is built from 14 residues. The CDR3 DNA follows: TGTGCCAGCAGCCAAGGGACAGGGGGCGACGAGCAGTACTTC. Protein sequence: CASSQGTGGDEQYF.

V is TRBV5-1 and J is TRBJ2-3; 15 bases are a match to TRBD2. Germline CDR1 and CDR2: SGHRS and YFSETQ. The CDR3 has 17 amino acids. The V and J ends lost 2 bases and 4 bases, in that order; junction bases with no gene match: 5. The CDR3 nucleotides read TGCGCCAGCAGCTTATGGACTAGCGGGGGGGCCGCAGATACGCAGTATTTT. It yields the protein CASSLWTSGGAADTQYF.

The chain has TRBV3-1 (or the pseudogene TRBV3-2) and TRBJ2-1, with D hard to call. Trimming shortened V by 0 bases and J by 7 bases, and 10 bases separated the two germline ends. The germline gives CDR1 LGHDT, CDR2 YNNKEL (reference sequence). The CDR3 contains 14 residues. For the CDR3, the DNA is TGTGCCAGCAGCCAAGATCGGGTGATTAATGAGCAGTTCTTC. Its translation: CASSQDRVINEQFF.

The J gene is TRBJ2-7, the V gene TRBV5-8; 8 bases line up with TRBD1. Germline loops: CDR1 SGHTS, CDR2 YDEGEE. V dropped 4 bases and J dropped 1; count of bases not matched to a gene: 7. The CDR3 runs to 15 residues. The CDR3 loop reads CASSEAGTGSYEQYF. CDR3 nucleotide sequence: TGTGCCAGCAGCGAAGCCGGGACAGGTTCCTACGAGCAGTACTTC.

This chain connects TRBV19 to TRBJ1-2; D not certain. CDR3 length: 16 amino acids. Germline loops: CDR1 LNHDA, CDR2 SQIVND (reference sequence). CDR3 loop: CAAYGKRPPTNYGYTF. CDR3 nucleotide sequence: TGTGCTGCCTACGGGAAGCGACCGCCAACTAACTATGGCTACACCTTC.

The genes are TRBV9 and TRBJ1-1, with 8 bases that match TRBD1. The CDR3 is made up of 14 amino acids. The germline gives CDR1 SGDLS, CDR2 YYNGEE. The J segment lost 4 bases and the V segment lost 2 bases, leaving 4 bases of the junction unmatched. Written as DNA, the CDR3 is TGTGCCAGCAGCGTTGGACAGGGAAGCACTGAAGCTTTCTTT. Its translation: CASSVGQGSTEAFF.

The chain combines TRBV5-1 with TRBJ2-1; 9 bases align to TRBD2. Germline-derived CDR1 and CDR2 are SGHRS and YFSETQ. Trimming took 4 bases from V and 1 from J; bases not matched to a gene: 3. This CDR3 is built from 15 residues. Here the CDR3 reads CASSPAGGSYNEQFF. CDR3 coding DNA: TGCGCCAGCAGCCCAGCGGGGGGTTCCTACAATGAGCAGTTCTTC.